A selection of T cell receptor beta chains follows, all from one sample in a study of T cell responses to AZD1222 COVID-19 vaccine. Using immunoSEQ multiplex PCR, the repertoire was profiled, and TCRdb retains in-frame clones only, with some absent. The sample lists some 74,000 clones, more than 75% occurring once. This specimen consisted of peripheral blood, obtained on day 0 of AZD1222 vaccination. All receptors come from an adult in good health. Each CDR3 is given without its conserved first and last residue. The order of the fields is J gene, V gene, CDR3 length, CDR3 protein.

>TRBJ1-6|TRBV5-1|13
ASSLRAQPNSPLH
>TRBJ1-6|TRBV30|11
AWSPNSDSPLH
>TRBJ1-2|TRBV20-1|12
SASSGGQESDYT
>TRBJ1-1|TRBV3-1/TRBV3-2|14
ASSHPLGGTNTEAF
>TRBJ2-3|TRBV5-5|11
ASSFDGTDTQY
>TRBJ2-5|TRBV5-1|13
ASTPQGAEHETQY
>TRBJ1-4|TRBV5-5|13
ASSRKQGSGEKLF
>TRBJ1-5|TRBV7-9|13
ASSLGDTENQPQH
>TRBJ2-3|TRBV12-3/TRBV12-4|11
ASSLGLTDTQY
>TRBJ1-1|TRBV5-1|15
ASSPGQGRGETTEAF
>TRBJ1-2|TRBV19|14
ASTPGLYVLNYGYT
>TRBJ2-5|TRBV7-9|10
ASSLAVETQY
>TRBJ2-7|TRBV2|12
ASSGWTGSYEQY
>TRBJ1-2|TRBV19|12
ASSTFQGALGYT
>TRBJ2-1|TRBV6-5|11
ASRGSSYNEQF
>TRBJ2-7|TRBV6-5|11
ASKRNGGHEQY
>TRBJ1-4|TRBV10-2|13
ASSESPGNNEKLF
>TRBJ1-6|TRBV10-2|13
ASSSGNTYNSPLH
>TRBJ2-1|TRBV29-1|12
SVDGHTLNNEQF
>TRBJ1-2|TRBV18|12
ASSPSTGHYGYT